These T cell receptor beta chains were read from a single sample in a study of blood T cell repertoires in COVID-19. Libraries were prepared by immunoSEQ multiplex PCR; TCRdb keeps only in-frame clonotypes and omits some of them. The table shows more than 150,000 clones, with around nine tenths occurring only once. Material: peripheral blood. Receptors originate from a man between 65 and 85 years old with active or convalescent COVID-19. Both conserved end residues are part of each CDR3. Each record gives: J gene, CDR3 length, V gene, clone size, CDR3 protein. Expanded clones are given a class, and other clones once, few, many or no size at all.

>TRBJ2-1|14|TRBV5-8|.
CASRLAGGRNEQFF
>TRBJ2-1|16|TRBV11-2|.
CASSLLAGGPIGEQFF
>TRBJ2-4|13|TRBV6-6|.
CASGEGAGNIQYF
>TRBJ1-5|11|TRBV24-1|few
CATGREQPQHF
>TRBJ2-7|14|TRBV7-6|.
CASSLGQGAGEQYF
>TRBJ1-2|14|TRBV11-2|.
CASSPRTLSGGYTF
>TRBJ2-1|16|TRBV5-6|once
CASSLIGASGDNEQFF
>TRBJ1-6|13|TRBV11-3|few
CASSVSQNSPLHF
>TRBJ1-3|16|TRBV5-5|.
CASSWGDRVAGNTIYF
>TRBJ2-2|15|TRBV10-1|.
CASSPGQGVSGELFF
>TRBJ2-5|13|TRBV7-2|.
CASSFGMRETQYF
>TRBJ2-2|11|TRBV24-1|.
CATQYTGELFF
>TRBJ2-1|18|TRBV10-3|.
CAISRGLAGGQSYNEQFF
>TRBJ2-1|16|TRBV5-6|.
CASSLLLGQGANEQFF
>TRBJ1-5|14|TRBV5-3|.
CARSFAGTNQPQHF
>TRBJ1-5|16|TRBV6-2/TRBV6-3|few
CASSYGTGGGNQPQHF
>TRBJ1-2|13|TRBV25-1|.
CASSEQGIYGYTF
>TRBJ2-2|16|TRBV10-3|.
CAISAWTSGGTGELFF
>TRBJ2-1|15|TRBV3-1/TRBV3-2|.
CASSSLAGGNFEQFF
>TRBJ2-1|15|TRBV6-5|.
CASRQRGEGWDEQFF
>TRBJ2-5|15|TRBV5-1|.
CASSLGDRETGTQYF
>TRBJ2-7|15|TRBV27|.
CASSSFPGSSYEQYF
>TRBJ1-3|15|TRBV28|.
CASSFGAASGNTIYF
>TRBJ1-1|11|TRBV12-3/TRBV12-4|.
CASRGTAEAFF
>TRBJ2-7|13|TRBV11-2|.
CASSLRDTYEQYF
>TRBJ1-1|12|TRBV2|.
CASSGVSGEAFF
>TRBJ1-2|14|TRBV2|.
CASRQGADNYGYTF
>TRBJ1-4|16|TRBV6-2/TRBV6-3|once
CASSYSSRTPSEKLFF
>TRBJ2-5|14|TRBV6-2/TRBV6-3|.
CASSLTGRKETQYF
>TRBJ1-1|17|TRBV28|.
CASSLSLGTGENTEAFF
>TRBJ2-5|16|TRBV28|.
CASSSAGTANLETQYF
>TRBJ1-1|15|TRBV18|.
CASSPNFADYTEAFF
>TRBJ2-7|14|TRBV14|.
CASSLGTGSYEQYF
>TRBJ2-7|13|TRBV6-2/TRBV6-3|.
CASSLSGSYEQYF
>TRBJ1-5|13|TRBV29-1|.
CSVEEGSNQPQHF
>TRBJ2-3|15|TRBV7-2|.
CASSLAGSSTDTQYF
>TRBJ1-4|14|TRBV7-8|.
CATTGTATDEKLFF
>TRBJ2-1|16|TRBV3-1/TRBV3-2|.
CASSQESQAGGDEQFF
>TRBJ1-1|15|TRBV15|.
CATSSRTTGNTEAFF
>TRBJ2-2|17|TRBV10-3|few
CAISESGAGWNTGELFF
>TRBJ1-4|14|TRBV5-4|.
CASSKDRRNEKLFF
>TRBJ2-7|17|TRBV5-1|.
CASSLVGLRDRAHEQYF
>TRBJ1-1|12|TRBV12-3/TRBV12-4|.
CASSWGRTEAFF
>TRBJ2-3|14|TRBV27|.
CASSNSGGADTQYF
>TRBJ2-6|21|TRBV30|.
CAWSVLQGFVGLASGANVLTF
>TRBJ2-3|15|TRBV28|.
CARFGTGWTGSTQYF
>TRBJ1-2|11|TRBV20-1|.
CSASRGRNYTF
>TRBJ2-7|15|TRBV15|.
CATSRDPVISYEQYF
>TRBJ1-2|16|TRBV12-5|.
CASGLTTGTVTYGYTF
>TRBJ2-5|18|TRBV3-1/TRBV3-2|.
CASSQDETGGGRWETQYF
>TRBJ1-1|12|TRBV29-1|.
CSGGQGYTEAFF
>TRBJ2-7|16|TRBV6-5|.
CASSYVGGAASYEQYF
>TRBJ2-1|14|TRBV11-2|.
CASSGLGGDNEQFF
>TRBJ2-5|17|TRBV7-9|.
CASSRGTSGGMGETQYF
>TRBJ1-6|16|TRBV4-3|.
CASSFRGNYYNSPLHF
>TRBJ2-2|13|TRBV11-3|.
CASSLGPAGELFF
>TRBJ1-4|14|TRBV30|.
CAWSFGTVNEKLFF